This TCR beta chain was recovered during a study of blood T cell repertoires in COVID-19. Turning to the study itself: There were acute and convalescent COVID-19 samples, and they came from the United States, Italy and Spain. From T cells, B-cell-depleted T cells, or PBMCs came the material, which was cDNA or gDNA.

The cohort comprised adults aged 18 to 89 years residing in 24 US areas. Only in-frame clones appear in the TCRdb table, and some are missing; sequencing was by immunoSEQ multiplex PCR. The repertoire holds about 270,000 clones, with about 90% as singletons. There are 14 residues in the CDR3. Germline V gene lookup returns CDR1 MNHEY and CDR2 SVGAGI. With V trimmed by 5 bases and J by 5 bases, 7 bases remained unmatched. V is TRBV6-5 and J is TRBJ1-1; 8 bases align to TRBD1. This receptor was identified in a woman under 40 with acute COVID-19. The sample consisted of PBMCs or T cells enriched from blood (not recorded which). The CDR3 DNA reads as TGTGCCAGCAGTAAATCAGGGGGCAGGACTGAAGCTTTCTTT. Translation: CASSKSGGRTEAFF.